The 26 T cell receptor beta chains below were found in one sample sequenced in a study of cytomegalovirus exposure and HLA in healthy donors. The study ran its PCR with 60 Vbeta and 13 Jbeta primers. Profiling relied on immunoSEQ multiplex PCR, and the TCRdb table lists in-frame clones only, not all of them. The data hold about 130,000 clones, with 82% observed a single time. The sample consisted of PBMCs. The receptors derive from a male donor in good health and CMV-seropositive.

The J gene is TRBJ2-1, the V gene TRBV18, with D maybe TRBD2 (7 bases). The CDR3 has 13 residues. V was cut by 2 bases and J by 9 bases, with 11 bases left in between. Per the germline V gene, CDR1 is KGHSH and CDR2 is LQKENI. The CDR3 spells CASSPNREGEQFF. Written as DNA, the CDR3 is TGTGCCAGCTCACCAAACAGGGAGGGTGAGCAGTTCTTC.

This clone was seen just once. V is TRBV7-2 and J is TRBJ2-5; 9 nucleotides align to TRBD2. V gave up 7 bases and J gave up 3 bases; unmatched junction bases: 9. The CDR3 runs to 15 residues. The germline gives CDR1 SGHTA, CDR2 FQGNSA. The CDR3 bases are TGTGCCAGCACCCTTCGGGCTAGCGGGGAAGAGACCCAGTACTTC. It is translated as CASTLRASGEETQYF.

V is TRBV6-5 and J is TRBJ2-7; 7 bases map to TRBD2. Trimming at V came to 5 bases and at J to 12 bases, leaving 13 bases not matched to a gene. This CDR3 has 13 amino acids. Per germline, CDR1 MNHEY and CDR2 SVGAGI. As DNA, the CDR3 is TGTGCCAGCAGTGGACGGCTCGGGAGGCCATGGTACTTC. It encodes CASSGRLGRPWYF.

The CDR3 coding sequence is TGTGCCAGCAGCTTAGGTGGAGGGGGCAAGAATAGTGGCTACACCTTC. Translating it yields CASSLGGGGKNSGYTF. The rearrangement joins TRBV7-2 to TRBJ1-2; TRBD1 matches 7 bases. Germline V gives CDR1 SGHTA, CDR2 FQGNSA. V lost 1 base to trimming and J lost 7 bases; unmatched junction nucleotides: 12. This CDR3 has 16 amino acids.

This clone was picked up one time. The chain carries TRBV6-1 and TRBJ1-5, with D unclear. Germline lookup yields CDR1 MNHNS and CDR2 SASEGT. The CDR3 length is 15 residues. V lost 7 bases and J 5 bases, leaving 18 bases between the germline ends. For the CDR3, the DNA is TGTGCCAGCACCGGTCCCCGGAGAGCGGATCAGCCCCAGCATTTT. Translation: CASTGPRRADQPQHF.

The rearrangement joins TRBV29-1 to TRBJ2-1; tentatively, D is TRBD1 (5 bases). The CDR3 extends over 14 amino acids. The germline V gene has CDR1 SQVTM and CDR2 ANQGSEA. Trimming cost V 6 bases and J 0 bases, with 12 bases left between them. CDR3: CSVADSRSYNEQFF. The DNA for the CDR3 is TGCAGCGTGGCTGACAGCCGCTCCTACAATGAGCAGTTCTTC.

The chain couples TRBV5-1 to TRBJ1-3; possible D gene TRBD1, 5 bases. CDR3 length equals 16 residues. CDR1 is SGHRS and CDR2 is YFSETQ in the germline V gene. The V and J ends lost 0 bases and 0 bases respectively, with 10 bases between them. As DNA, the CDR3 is TGCGCCAGCAGCTTGGGCAGGGCACTCTCTGGAAACACCATATATTTT. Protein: CASSLGRALSGNTIYF.

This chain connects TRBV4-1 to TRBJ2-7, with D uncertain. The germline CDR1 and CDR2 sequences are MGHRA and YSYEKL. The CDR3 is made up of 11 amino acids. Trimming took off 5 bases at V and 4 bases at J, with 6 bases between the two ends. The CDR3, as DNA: TGCGCCAGCAGCAGAGAATACGAGCAGTACTTC. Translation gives CASSREYEQYF.

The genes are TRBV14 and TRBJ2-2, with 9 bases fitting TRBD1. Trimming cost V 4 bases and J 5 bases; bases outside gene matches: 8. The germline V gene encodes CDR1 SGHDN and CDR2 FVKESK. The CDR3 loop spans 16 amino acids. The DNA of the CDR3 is TGTGCCAGCAGCCTGGGGACAGGGACCAAAACCGGGGAGCTGTTTTTT. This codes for CASSLGTGTKTGELFF. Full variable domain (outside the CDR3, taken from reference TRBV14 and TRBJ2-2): EAGVTQFPSHSVIEKGQTVTLRCDPISGHDNLYWYRRVMGKEIKFLLHFVKESKQDESGMPNNRFLAERTGGTYSTLKVQPAELEDSGVYFCASSLGTGTKTGELFFGEGSRLTVL.

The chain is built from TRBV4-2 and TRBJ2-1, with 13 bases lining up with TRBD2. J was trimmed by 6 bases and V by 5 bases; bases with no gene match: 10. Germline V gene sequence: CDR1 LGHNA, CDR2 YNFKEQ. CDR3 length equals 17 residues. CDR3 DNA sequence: TGTGCCAGCAGCTTGACCCGACTAGCGGGAGGTCTCAATGAGCAGTTCTTC. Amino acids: CASSLTRLAGGLNEQFF.

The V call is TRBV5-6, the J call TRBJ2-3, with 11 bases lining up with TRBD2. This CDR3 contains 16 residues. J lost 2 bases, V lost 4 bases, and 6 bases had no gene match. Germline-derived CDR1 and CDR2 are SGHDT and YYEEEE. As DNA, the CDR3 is TGTGCCAGCAGCCTGCTGACTAGCGGGAACACAGATACGCAGTATTTT. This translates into CASSLLTSGNTDTQYF.

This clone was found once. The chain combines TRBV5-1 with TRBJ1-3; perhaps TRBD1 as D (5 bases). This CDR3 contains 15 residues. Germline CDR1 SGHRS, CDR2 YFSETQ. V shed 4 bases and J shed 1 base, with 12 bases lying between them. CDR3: CASSREGVSGNTIYF. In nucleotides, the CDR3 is TGCGCCAGCAGCAGGGAAGGGGTTTCTGGAAACACCATATATTTT. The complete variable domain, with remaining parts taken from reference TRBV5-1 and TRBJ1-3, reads KAGVTQTPRYLIKTRGQQVTLSCSPISGHRSVSWYQQTPGQGLQFLFEYFSETQRNKGNFPGRFSGRQFSNSRSEMNVSTLELGDSALYLCASSREGVSGNTIYFGEGSWLTVV.

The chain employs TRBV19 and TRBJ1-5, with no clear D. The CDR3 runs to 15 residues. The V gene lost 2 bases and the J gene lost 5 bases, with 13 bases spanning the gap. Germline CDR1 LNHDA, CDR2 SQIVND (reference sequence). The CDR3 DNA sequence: TGTGCCAGTAGTATAAATAGGGAGGTGGATCAGCCCCAGCATTTT. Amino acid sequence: CASSINREVDQPQHF.

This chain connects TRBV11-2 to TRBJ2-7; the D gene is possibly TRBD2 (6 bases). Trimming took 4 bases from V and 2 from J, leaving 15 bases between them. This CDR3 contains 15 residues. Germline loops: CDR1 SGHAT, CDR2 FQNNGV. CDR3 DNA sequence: TGTGCCAGCAGCTGGGCGGCTAGCGAGGCCTACGAGCAGTACTTC. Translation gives CASSWAASEAYEQYF.

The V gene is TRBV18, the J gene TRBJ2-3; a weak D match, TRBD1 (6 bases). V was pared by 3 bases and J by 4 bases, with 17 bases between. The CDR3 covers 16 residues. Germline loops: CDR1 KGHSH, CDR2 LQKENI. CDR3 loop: CASSPRGFGWADTQYF. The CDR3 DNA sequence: TGTGCCAGCTCACCCAGGGGTTTCGGTTGGGCAGATACGCAGTATTTT.

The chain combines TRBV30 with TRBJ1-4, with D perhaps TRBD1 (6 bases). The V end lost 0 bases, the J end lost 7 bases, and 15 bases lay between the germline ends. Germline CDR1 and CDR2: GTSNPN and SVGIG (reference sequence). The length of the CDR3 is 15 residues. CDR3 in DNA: TGTGCCTGGAGTGTACGGGGCCTAGGGGGTGAAAAACTGTTTTTT. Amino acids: CAWSVRGLGGEKLFF.

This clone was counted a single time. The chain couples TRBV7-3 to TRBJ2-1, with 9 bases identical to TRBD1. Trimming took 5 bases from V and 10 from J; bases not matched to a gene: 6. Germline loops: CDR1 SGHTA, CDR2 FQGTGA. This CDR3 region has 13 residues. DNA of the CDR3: TGTGCCAGCAGCGCCCACAGGGGGCGGGAGCAGTTCTTC. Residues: CASSAHRGREQFF. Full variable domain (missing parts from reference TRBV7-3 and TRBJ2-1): GAGVSQTPSNKVTEKGKYVELRCDPISGHTALYWYRQSLGQGPEFLIYFQGTGAADDSGLPNDRFFAVRPEGSVSTLKIQRTERGDSAVYLCASSAHRGREQFFGPGTRLTVL.

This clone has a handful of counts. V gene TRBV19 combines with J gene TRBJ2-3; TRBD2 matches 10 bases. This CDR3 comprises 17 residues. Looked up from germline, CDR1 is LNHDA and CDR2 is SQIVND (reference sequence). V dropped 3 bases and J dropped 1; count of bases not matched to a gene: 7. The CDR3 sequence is CASSMRTSGRGTDTQYF. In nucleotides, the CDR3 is TGTGCCAGTAGTATGCGGACTAGCGGTAGAGGCACAGATACGCAGTATTTT.

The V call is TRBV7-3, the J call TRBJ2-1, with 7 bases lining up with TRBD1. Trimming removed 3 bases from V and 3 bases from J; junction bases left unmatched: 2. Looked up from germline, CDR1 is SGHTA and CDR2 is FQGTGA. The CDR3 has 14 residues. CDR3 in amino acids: CASSLTGFYNEQFF. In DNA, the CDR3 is TGTGCCAGCAGCTTGACAGGGTTCTACAATGAGCAGTTCTTC.

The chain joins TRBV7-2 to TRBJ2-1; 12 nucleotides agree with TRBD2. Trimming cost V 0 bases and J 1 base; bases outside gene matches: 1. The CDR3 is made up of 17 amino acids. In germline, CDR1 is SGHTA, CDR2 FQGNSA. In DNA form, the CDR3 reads TGTGCCAGCAGCTTAGCTGGGACTAGCGGGTCCTACAATGAGCAGTTCTTC. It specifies CASSLAGTSGSYNEQFF.

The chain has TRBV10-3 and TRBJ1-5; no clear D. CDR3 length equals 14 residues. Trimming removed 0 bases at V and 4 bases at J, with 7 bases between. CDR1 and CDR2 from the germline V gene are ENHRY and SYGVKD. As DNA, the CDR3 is TGTGCCATCAGTGAGTCTGGGCCTAATCAGCCCCAGCATTTT. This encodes CAISESGPNQPQHF.

The CDR3 loop reads CSVVGRAKNTEAFF. CDR3 nucleotide sequence: TGCAGCGTTGTGGGCAGGGCAAAGAACACTGAAGCTTTCTTT. The V call is TRBV29-1, the J call TRBJ1-1, with a weak D call TRBD1 (5 bases). CDR3 length: 14 amino acids. Per the germline V gene, CDR1 is SQVTM and CDR2 is ANQGSEA. Trimming took 4 bases from V and 1 from J, leaving 13 bases between them.

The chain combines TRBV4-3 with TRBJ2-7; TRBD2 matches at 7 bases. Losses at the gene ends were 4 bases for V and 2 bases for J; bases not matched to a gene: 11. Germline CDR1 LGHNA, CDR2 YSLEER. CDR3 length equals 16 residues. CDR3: CASSPGVGGGTYEQYF. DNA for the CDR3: TGCGCCAGCAGCCCGGGGGTCGGCGGGGGTACCTACGAGCAGTACTTC.

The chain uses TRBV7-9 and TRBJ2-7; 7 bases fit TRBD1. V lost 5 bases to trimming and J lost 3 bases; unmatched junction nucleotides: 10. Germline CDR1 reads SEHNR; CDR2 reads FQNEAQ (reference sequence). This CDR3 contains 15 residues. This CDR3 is CASSPPDRANYEQYF. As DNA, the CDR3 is TGTGCCAGCAGCCCGCCCGACAGGGCGAACTACGAGCAGTACTTC. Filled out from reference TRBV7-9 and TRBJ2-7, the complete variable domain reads DTGVSQNPRHKITKRGQNVTFRCDPISEHNRLYWYRQTLGQGPEFLTYFQNEAQLEKSRLLSDRFSAERPKGSFSTLEIQRTEQGDSAMYLCASSPPDRANYEQYFGPGTRLTVT.

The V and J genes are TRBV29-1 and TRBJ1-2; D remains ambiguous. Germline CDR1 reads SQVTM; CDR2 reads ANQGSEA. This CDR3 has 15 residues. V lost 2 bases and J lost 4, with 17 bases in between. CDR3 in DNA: TGCAGCGTTGAAACAGATCGAGACATTCTCTATGGCTACACCTTC. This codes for CSVETDRDILYGYTF. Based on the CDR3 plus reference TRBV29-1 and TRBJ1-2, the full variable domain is SAVISQKPSRDICQRGTSLTIQCQVDSQVTMMFWYRQQPGQSLTLIATANQGSEATYESGFVIDKFPISRPNLTFSTLTVSNMSPEDSSIYLCSVETDRDILYGYTFGSGTRLTVV.

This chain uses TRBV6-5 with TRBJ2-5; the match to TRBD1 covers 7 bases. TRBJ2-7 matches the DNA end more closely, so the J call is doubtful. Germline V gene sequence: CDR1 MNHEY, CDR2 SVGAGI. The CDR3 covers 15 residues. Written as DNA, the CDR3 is TGTGCCAGCACTTTGGGGGACAGCCTCTCCTACGAGCAGTACTTC. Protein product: CASTLGDSLSYEQYF.